Listed here are 4 T cell receptor beta chains from one sample, sequenced in a study of T cell responses to AZD1222 COVID-19 vaccine. Here immunoSEQ multiplex PCR was the method, and the copy in TCRdb shows in-frame clones only, minus some. This sample has about 97,000 clones, with 85% to 90% found just once. The material sequenced was peripheral blood, taken on day 0 of AZD1222 vaccination. All receptors come from an adult in good health.

The table lists this clone with a count of one. V gene TRBV4-2 combines with J gene TRBJ1-1, with D possibly being TRBD1 (5 bases). The germline V gene encodes CDR1 LGHNA and CDR2 YNFKEQ. Trimming removed 1 base from V and 4 bases from J, with 10 bases in between. The length of the CDR3 is 14 residues. The CDR3 DNA reads TGTGCCAGCAGCCAAGTTCGGGGGACCACTGAAGCTTTCTTT. This codes for CASSQVRGTTEAFF.

The V gene is TRBV28, the J gene TRBJ1-2; TRBD1 matches at 7 bases. In germline, CDR1 is MDHEN, CDR2 SYDVKM. The CDR3 covers 14 residues. V trimming: 6 bases; J trimming: 9 bases; junction bases outside the gene matches: 13. The CDR3 DNA follows: TGTGCCAGCAGACCACAGGGGTGGGCGCTCAGCTACACCTTC. It codes for CASRPQGWALSYTF.

Note on this clone: Since a much larger clone is just one base distant, this may be a read error. The chain joins TRBV15 to TRBJ1-4, with D maybe TRBD1 (6 bases). This CDR3 has 15 amino acids. Germline CDR1 LNHNV, CDR2 YYDKDF (reference sequence). V gave up 0 bases and J gave up 8 bases, with 13 bases separating them. CDR3 nucleotides: TGTGCCACCAGCAGAGATGGGGGGCTCCAGGAAAAACTGTTTTTT. Its protein product is CATSRDGGLQEKLFF.

The V and J genes are TRBV11-3 and TRBJ1-5; no firm D call. Deletions cut 1 base from V and 0 bases from J, with 10 bases between. Per the germline V gene, CDR1 is SGHNT and CDR2 is YENEEA. The CDR3 is made up of 16 amino acids. CDR3 nucleotide sequence: TGTGCCAGCAGCTTAGTAGCGGTTTATAGCAATCAGCCCCAGCATTTT. Protein: CASSLVAVYSNQPQHF. The entire variable domain, with the rest obtained from reference TRBV11-3 and TRBJ1-5, is as follows: EAGVVQSPRYKIIEKKQPVAFWCNPISGHNTLYWYLQNLGQGPELLIRYENEEAVDDSQLPKDRFSAERLKGVDSTLKIQPAELGDSAVYLCASSLVAVYSNQPQHFGDGTRLSIL.